This entry features one T cell receptor (beta chain) sequence. This sample is part of a study of PD-1 blockade in mismatch repair-deficient tumors. Overall study context: All were previously treated, progressing patients with eleven to twelve mismatch repair-deficient cancer types.

Libraries were prepared by immunoSEQ multiplex PCR; TCRdb keeps only in-frame clonotypes and omits some of them. The sample holds about 34,000 clones, 65% to 85% seen once. Germline CDR1 is MRHNA and CDR2 is SNTAGT. V lost 3 bases to trimming and J lost 5 bases; unmatched junction nucleotides: 4. This CDR3 has 14 amino acids. This chain links TRBV6-4 with TRBJ1-1, with TRBD1 identical over 9 bases. Sequenced here: PBMCs, sampled roughly 6 weeks after starting pembrolizumab. This TCR was recovered from an adult with mismatch repair-deficient cancer. The CDR3 loop reads CASSEGQGRTEAFF. CDR3 nucleotides: TGTGCCAGCAGTGAGGGACAGGGAAGAACTGAAGCTTTCTTT.